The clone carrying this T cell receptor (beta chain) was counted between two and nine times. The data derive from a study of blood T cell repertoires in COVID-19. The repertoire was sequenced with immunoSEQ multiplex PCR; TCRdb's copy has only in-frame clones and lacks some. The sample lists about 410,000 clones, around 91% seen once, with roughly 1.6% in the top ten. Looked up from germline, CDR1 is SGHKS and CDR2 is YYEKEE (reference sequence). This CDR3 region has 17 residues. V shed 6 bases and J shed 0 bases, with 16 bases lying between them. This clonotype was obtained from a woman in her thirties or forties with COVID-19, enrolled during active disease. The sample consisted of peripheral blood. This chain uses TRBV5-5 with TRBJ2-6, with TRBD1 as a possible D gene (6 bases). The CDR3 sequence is CASTWGHSASGANVLTF. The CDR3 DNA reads TGTGCCAGCACCTGGGGGCATTCTGCCTCTGGGGCCAACGTCCTGACTTTC.